This TCR beta chain was sequenced in a study of cytomegalovirus exposure and HLA in healthy donors. Unrecorded immune exposure was likely among donors, who were nominally healthy when sampled. CDR3 size: 12 residues. Germline V CDR1 and CDR2: SGHTA, FQGNSA. V was trimmed by 6 bases and J by 5 bases, leaving 10 bases between them. PCR used 60 Vbeta primers and 13 Jbeta primers. Authors' analysis steps: A later analysis tallied about 80 million unique TCR beta chains, 9.5 million to 14 million of them shared. The method was immunoSEQ multiplex PCR; TCRdb's version includes in-frame clones alone and lacks a portion of them. From that table come the V and J calls and clone size; the DNA was used to work out D and trimming. This table has under 60,000 clones, approximately 75% appearing once.

Input material: PBMCs. This receptor was identified in a woman between 35 and 50 years old in good health and CMV-seropositive. This chain joins TRBV7-2 and TRBJ2-5; possible D gene TRBD1, 5 bases. The CDR3 loop is CASSSNRETQYF. The DNA for the CDR3 is TGTGCCAGCAGTTCCAACAGGGAGACCCAGTACTTC.